The following is a TCR beta chain sequence with its context. As yet, its antigen is unknown. CDR3 length: 14 residues. In germline, CDR1 is SEHNR, CDR2 FQNEAQ (reference sequence). Trimming removed 5 bases from V and 0 bases from J, with 8 bases in between. The data stem from a study of cytomegalovirus exposure and HLA in healthy donors. Findings of the study overall: The analysis excluded some indistinguishable V segments, including TRBV6-2 and TRBV6-3. In vitro, three CMV-associated chains proved specific for CMV antigens. In a later analysis, TCR beta V- and J-gene trimming was associated with a missense DCLRE1C variant.

13 Jbeta primers and 60 Vbeta primers were used for the PCR. Libraries were prepared by immunoSEQ multiplex PCR; TCRdb keeps only in-frame clonotypes and omits some of them. The data contain over 150,000 clones, 65% to 85% of them seen just once; the ten biggest clones take up 6% to 9%. This sequence was found in a woman aged 30 to 39 in good health and CMV-seropositive. The J gene is TRBJ1-3, the V gene TRBV7-9; no clear D gene. Source material: PBMCs. The CDR3 coding sequence is TGTGCCAGCAGCCAGACACTCTCTGGAAACACCATATATTTT. Residues: CASSQTLSGNTIYF.